A selection of T cell receptor beta chains follows, all from one sample in a study of T cell changes during pregnancy in multiple sclerosis. The repertoire was sequenced with immunoSEQ multiplex PCR; TCRdb's copy has only in-frame clones and lacks some. This sample has under 30,000 clones, with less than 90% found just once. The source was CD4+ T cells from peripheral blood mononuclear cells, collected in the first trimester of pregnancy. The receptors were sampled from a female donor in good health, enrolled as a control in a pregnancy study. CDR3s include the opening cysteine and the closing phenylalanine or tryptophan. Fields, in order: D gene, V gene, clone size, J gene, CDR3 DNA, CDR3 protein. A D gene is named only where the DNA matches it firmly. The size of a clone is reported for some rows only, either as once, few or many, or as a class for expanded clones.

>TRBD2|TRBV7-2|-|TRBJ2-7
TGTGCCAGCAGCCTTAGCGGGACGACCTACGAGCAGTACTTC
CASSLSGTTYEQYF
>-|TRBV11-1|-|TRBJ2-5
TGTGCCAGCAGCTTAGTGCGGGGGCCCTTCCAAGAGACCCAGTACTTC
CASSLVRGPFQETQYF
>-|TRBV7-2|-|TRBJ1-3
TGTGCCAGCAGCTCCCCCCAGGGGTCTTCATCAAACACCATATATTTT
CASSSPQGSSSNTIYF
>TRBD2|TRBV19|-|TRBJ2-1
TGTGCCAGTAGCCCTAGCGGGGGCCAGGTGTTCTTC
CASSPSGGQVFF
>TRBD1|TRBV5-1|-|TRBJ1-2
TGCGCCAGCAGCTTCCGCGACAGGGTTGGGGGCTACACCTTC
CASSFRDRVGGYTF
>TRBD1|TRBV4-1|-|TRBJ1-6
TGCGCCAGCAGCCAAGGGACAGGGAGTGGCTCACCCCTCCACTTT
CASSQGTGSGSPLHF
>TRBD2|TRBV7-2|-|TRBJ2-7
TGTGCCAGCAGCTCAAAAGCTAGCGGGGGAGGGACCTACGAGCAGTACTTC
CASSSKASGGGTYEQYF
>-|TRBV7-9|-|TRBJ1-1
TGTGCCAGCAGCTTCTCCCGGGGGGCCACTGAAGCTTTCTTT
CASSFSRGATEAFF
>-|TRBV5-5|-|TRBJ1-2
TGTGCCAGCCCCACCACGGACACCTTC
CASPTTDTF
>TRBD1|TRBV6-5|-|TRBJ1-2
TGTGCCAGCACCTCATCCGGGACAGGGGATGGCTACACCTTC
CASTSSGTGDGYTF
>TRBD1|TRBV6-6|-|TRBJ1-3
TGTGCCAGCAGGGTACTCGGGGGACAGGGAGGAAACACCATATATTTT
CASRVLGGQGGNTIYF
>TRBD1|TRBV15|-|TRBJ1-5
TGTGCCACCAGCAGAGCGGGGCCACAGGGGAGTAGCAATCAGCCCCAGCATTTT
CATSRAGPQGSSNQPQHF
>TRBD2|TRBV4-3|-|TRBJ2-3
TGCGCCAGCAGCCAAGGACTAGCTAGCACAGATACGCAGTATTTT
CASSQGLASTDTQYF
>-|TRBV27|few|TRBJ1-2
TGTGCCAGCAGCCCTCCGGGGGGCTATGGCTACACCTTC
CASSPPGGYGYTF
>TRBD2|TRBV7-3|-|TRBJ2-1
TGTGCCAGCAGCTTAACGGCTGGCGGGAGAAACAATGAGCAGTTCTTC
CASSLTAGGRNNEQFF
>TRBD2|TRBV7-2|-|TRBJ2-1
TGTGCCAGCAGTCGACTAGCCCCAACCGGTATAACCAACAATGAGCAGTTCTTC
CASSRLAPTGITNNEQFF
>-|TRBV5-4|-|TRBJ2-7
TGTGCCAGCAGCCGTGGACTCGAGCTATCACTTTACGAGCAGTACTTC
CASSRGLELSLYEQYF
>TRBD1|TRBV5-1|-|TRBJ2-5
TGCGCCAGCAGCTTGGGACAGGGAGAGACCCAGTACTTC
CASSLGQGETQYF
>TRBD1|TRBV9|few|TRBJ2-2
TGTGCCAGCAGCCCAACCGGGACAGCGAACACCGGGGAGCTGTTTTTT
CASSPTGTANTGELFF
>-|TRBV6-6|-|TRBJ1-5
TGTGCCAGCAGGGCCTTGGAGGGTAGCAATCAGCCCCAGCATTTT
CASRALEGSNQPQHF
>-|TRBV15|-|TRBJ2-3
TGTGCCACCAGCAGAGGTCAGAGGGGCACAGATACGCAGTATTTT
CATSRGQRGTDTQYF
>-|TRBV7-8|-|TRBJ2-7
TGTGCCAGCAGCTTAAGGGAGTCTTATAGCTCCTACGAGCAGTACTTC
CASSLRESYSSYEQYF
>-|TRBV10-3|-|TRBJ1-6
TGTGCCATCAGGGGGGCCGCGAAAAATTCACCCCTCCACTTT
CAIRGAAKNSPLHF
>-|TRBV7-2|-|TRBJ2-3
TGTGCCAGCAGCCCTGACCGACTATACTATTTT
CASSPDRLYYF
>TRBD2|TRBV19|-|TRBJ2-7
TGTGCCAGTAGTATAGACGAAGCGGGGGCCTACGAGCAGTACTTC
CASSIDEAGAYEQYF
>TRBD2|TRBV7-7|-|TRBJ2-1
TGTGCTAGCAGCCCGGGGGGGGGTGAGCAGTTCTTC
CASSPGGGEQFF
>TRBD1|TRBV12-5|medium-sized|TRBJ1-6
TGTGCTAGTGGTTCCGCTCAGACAGGGCACCATAATTCACCCCTCCACTTT
CASGSAQTGHHNSPLHF
>TRBD1|TRBV28|-|TRBJ1-1
TGTGCCAGCAGTCCAACCCCCGACAGGGGCACTGAAGCTTTCTTT
CASSPTPDRGTEAFF
>-|TRBV19|-|TRBJ2-5
TGTGCCAGTAGTGCGGTGGAGGAGACCCAGTACTTC
CASSAVEETQYF
>TRBD2|TRBV7-9|-|TRBJ2-1
TGTGCCAGCAGCTCGACTAGCGGGAGAGTAAATGAGCAGTTCTTC
CASSSTSGRVNEQFF
>-|TRBV5-1|-|TRBJ2-1
TGCGCCAGCAGCTTGGAGGTTGTTCCAGGGCCGTACAATGAGCAGTTCTTC
CASSLEVVPGPYNEQFF
>-|TRBV7-9|few|TRBJ1-4
TGTGCCAGCAGGGGTCGCGGGCTTCAGATGGGGGAAAAACTGTTTTTT
CASRGRGLQMGEKLFF
>-|TRBV7-8|-|TRBJ1-5
TGTGCCAGCAGCTTAGGTTCGGGTGAGCCCCAGCATTTT
CASSLGSGEPQHF
>-|TRBV18|-|TRBJ1-1
TGTGCCAGCTCACAACGCGGTCGCTCAGGGGAAACTGAAGCTTTCTTT
CASSQRGRSGETEAFF
>TRBD1|TRBV5-1|-|TRBJ2-1
TGCGCCAGCAGCTTCGGACAGGGCTACAATGAGCAGTTCTTC
CASSFGQGYNEQFF
>TRBD2|TRBV10-3|-|TRBJ2-1
TGTGCCTCTCTAAGGGGCCCTAGCGGGAGTAGTAATGAGCAGTTCTTC
CASLRGPSGSSNEQFF
>-|TRBV28|-|TRBJ2-3
TGTGCCAGCAGTAATTTAGGGGTGGGCAGGGTCCACGATACGCAGTATTTT
CASSNLGVGRVHDTQYF
>TRBD2|TRBV10-3|-|TRBJ2-3
TGTGCCATCAGACTCTCCGGGACTAGCGGGGGAGGCACAGATACGCAGTATTTT
CAIRLSGTSGGGTDTQYF
>-|TRBV6-6|-|TRBJ1-6
TGTGCCAGCAGTTACGGGGGGAGTGCCTCACCCCTCCACTTT
CASSYGGSASPLHF
>TRBD1|TRBV5-6|-|TRBJ1-2
TGTGCCAGCAGCTTGCCGGGACAGGGGGGGGGCTACACCTTC
CASSLPGQGGGYTF
>TRBD2|TRBV28|-|TRBJ2-3
TGTGCCAGCAGGACCGGGACTAGCGGGGTGGGGGGTACGCAGTATTTT
CASRTGTSGVGGTQYF
>-|TRBV4-3|-|TRBJ2-7
TGCGCCAGCAGCCAGGAGCATGGCTACGAGCAGTACTTC
CASSQEHGYEQYF
>TRBD2|TRBV29-1|-|TRBJ2-7
TGCAGCGTTGACGGGAGCGGGGGAAGCTCCTACGAGCAGTACTTC
CSVDGSGGSSYEQYF
>TRBD2|TRBV5-4|-|TRBJ2-2
TGTGCCAGCAGCTTGTCCCCTAGCGGGAGGGACACCGGGGAGCTGTTTTTT
CASSLSPSGRDTGELFF
>-|TRBV28|-|TRBJ1-6
TGTGCCAGCCGAGATAATAATTCACCCCTCCACTTT
CASRDNNSPLHF
>TRBD1|TRBV28|-|TRBJ1-3
TGTGCCAGCAGGGGACAGGGGTTGGAAAACACCATATATTTT
CASRGQGLENTIYF
>-|TRBV10-1|few|TRBJ1-2
TGCGCCAGCAGTTTAACAGGAGTCTATGGCTACACCTTC
CASSLTGVYGYTF
>-|TRBV11-3|-|TRBJ2-6
TGTGCCAGCAGCTTGGGGCAGGGGCGCTCTGGGGCCAACGTCCTGACTTTC
CASSLGQGRSGANVLTF
>-|TRBV5-6|-|TRBJ2-2
TGTGCCAGCAGCTCTACGCTGGGGAGAAGATACTCCGGGGAGCTGTTTTTT
CASSSTLGRRYSGELFF
>-|TRBV15|-|TRBJ1-6
TGTGCCACCAGCAGAGATCCAGGGTTGGATTCACCCCTCCACTTT
CATSRDPGLDSPLHF
>-|TRBV27|-|TRBJ2-7
TGTGCCAGCAGTTTCGGACATCCCTACGAGCAGTACTTC
CASSFGHPYEQYF
>TRBD2|TRBV2|few|TRBJ2-7
TGTGCCAGAGGGACTAGCGCCTACGAGCAGTACTTC
CARGTSAYEQYF
>TRBD1|TRBV7-8|once|TRBJ1-5
TGTGCCAGCAGCTCAACAAAGCACCGGGACAGGGGCCTGTCCCAGCATTTT
CASSSTKHRDRGLSQHF
>-|TRBV5-1|medium-sized|TRBJ1-1
TGCGCCAGCAGCGGCGGGACTCCATGGGGGACTGAAGCTTTCTTT
CASSGGTPWGTEAFF
>-|TRBV2|few|TRBJ1-2
TGTGCCAGCAGTGCGGGTAGGGGGGGCTATGGCTACACCTTC
CASSAGRGGYGYTF
>-|TRBV30|-|TRBJ1-3
TGTGCCTGGAGTAGAGACAGTGGGGCCGGAAACACCATATATTTT
CAWSRDSGAGNTIYF
>-|TRBV19|-|TRBJ1-1
TGTGCCAGTAGTATGACAGATAACACTGAAGCTTTCTTT
CASSMTDNTEAFF
>TRBD1|TRBV7-9|-|TRBJ2-7
TGTGCCAGCAGCTTCTACGGGACAGGGACCTCCTACGAGCAGTACTTC
CASSFYGTGTSYEQYF
>-|TRBV29-1|-|TRBJ2-5
TGCAGCGTTGAAGGGCGGCAAGAGACCCAGTACTTC
CSVEGRQETQYF